These 19 T cell receptor beta chains were all obtained from the same sample, sequenced in a study of blood T cell repertoires in COVID-19. The repertoire was sequenced with immunoSEQ multiplex PCR; TCRdb's copy has only in-frame clones and lacks some. Of fewer than 200,000 clones listed, about 87% are singletons. Input material: peripheral blood. These receptors all come from a man aged 35 to 55 with active or convalescent COVID-19.

This clone occurred a few times. V is TRBV4-1 and J is TRBJ2-1, with D perhaps TRBD2 (5 bases). The CDR3 is 15 residues long. The V end was cut by 1 base, the J end by 7 bases, with 14 bases between. CDR1 is MGHRA and CDR2 is YSYEKL in the germline V gene. The CDR3 nucleotides are TGCGCCAGCAGCCAAGCCTTCATCGGGAAAAATGAGCAGTTCTTC. This sequence encodes CASSQAFIGKNEQFF.

In regard to this clone: Compared with germline, one end of the junction differs, possibly owing to a read error. V gene TRBV11-1 combines with J gene TRBJ1-4; TRBD1 might be the D (6 bases). Germline V gene sequence: CDR1 SGHAT, CDR2 FQDESV (reference sequence). This CDR3 comprises 12 residues. The CDR3 loop reads CASSPGQSAAVF. The CDR3 DNA is TGTGCCAGCAGCCCCGGACAGTCCGCCGCGGTTTTT. Looking up the rest from reference TRBV11-1 and TRBJ1-4 gives the full variable domain: EAEVAQSPRYKITEKSQAVAFWCDPISGHATLYWYRQILGQGPELLVQFQDESVVDDSQLPKDRFSAERLKGVDSTLKIQPAELGDSAMYLCASSPGQSAAVFGSGTQLSVL.

The J gene is TRBJ2-5, the V gene TRBV11-2, with 12 nucleotides matching TRBD2. V lost 5 bases to trimming and J lost 2 bases; unmatched junction nucleotides: 3. The CDR3 is 15 residues long. The germline CDR1 and CDR2 sequences are SGHAT and FQNNGV. This CDR3 is CASSRTSGKQETQYF. CDR3 in DNA: TGTGCCAGCAGCAGGACTAGCGGGAAACAAGAGACCCAGTACTTC.

This chain links TRBV24-1 with TRBJ2-5; weak D call: TRBD2 (5 bases). The V gene lost 7 bases and the J gene lost 5 bases, with 13 bases spanning the gap. In germline, CDR1 is KGHDR, CDR2 SFDVKD. This CDR3 is 13 amino acids long. CDR3 bases: TGTGCCACCAGGGAGCAGTCGGGGGAGACCCAGTACTTC. It is translated as CATREQSGETQYF.

V and J are TRBV2 and TRBJ1-5; possibly TRBD1 for D (5 bases). CDR3 length: 16 residues. Germline V gene sequence: CDR1 SNHLY, CDR2 FYNNEI. The ends were cut back, 5 bases at V and 6 bases at J, with 20 bases in the middle. CDR3 sequence reads: CASSSTGAEVGQPQHF. CDR3 nucleotides: TGTGCCAGCAGTTCAACAGGCGCGGAAGTGGGTCAGCCCCAGCATTTT. The full variable domain, rest sourced from reference TRBV2 and TRBJ1-5, is EPEVTQTPSHQVTQMGQEVILRCVPISNHLYFYWYRQILGQKVEFLVSFYNNEISEKSEIFDDQFSVERPDGSNFTLKIRSTKLEDSAMYFCASSSTGAEVGQPQHFGDGTRLSIL.

This chain links TRBV5-1 with TRBJ2-3, with D perhaps TRBD1 (5 bases). The CDR3 spans 14 residues. Germline V lookup: CDR1 SGHRS, CDR2 YFSETQ. The V end was cut by 3 bases, the J end by 4 bases, with 12 bases between. This chain's CDR3 is CASSSMRQPDTQYF. The CDR3 nucleotides are TGCGCCAGCAGCTCCATGAGACAGCCAGATACGCAGTATTTT.

J is TRBJ2-3 and V is TRBV7-3; D not resolved. The CDR3 sequence is 13 residues long. Germline CDR1 reads SGHTA; CDR2 reads FQGTGA. Trimming pared 5 bases from V and 4 bases from J, leaving 10 bases between. The CDR3 DNA is TGTGCCAGCAGCCCCCCCGAGGCAGATACGCAGTATTTT. Translated: CASSPPEADTQYF.

V is TRBV28 and J is TRBJ2-3; D ambiguous. The ends were cut back, 2 bases at V and 6 bases at J, with 6 bases in the middle. Germline V CDR1 and CDR2: MDHEN, SYDVKM. This CDR3 is built from 12 residues. CDR3 amino acids: CASSLILDTQYF. The DNA of the CDR3 is TGTGCCAGCAGTTTAATCTTGGATACGCAGTATTTT. Full variable domain (outside the CDR3, taken from reference TRBV28 and TRBJ2-3): DVKVTQSSRYLVKRTGEKVFLECVQDMDHENMFWYRQDPGLGLRLIYFSYDVKMKEKGDIPEGYSVSREKKERFSLILESASTNQTSMYLCASSLILDTQYFGPGTRLTVL.

J is TRBJ2-5 and V is TRBV5-8, with D perhaps matching TRBD1 (6 bases). Germline V gene sequence: CDR1 SGHTS, CDR2 YDEGEE. The V gene lost 7 bases and the J gene lost 5 bases, with 21 bases spanning the gap. This CDR3 region has 15 residues. This chain's CDR3 is CASRDRTPWWETQYF. CDR3 nucleotide sequence: TGTGCCAGCCGCGACAGGACCCCTTGGTGGGAGACCCAGTACTTC.

The rearrangement links TRBV11-2 to TRBJ1-5, with TRBD1 matching over 7 bases. Germline CDR1 reads SGHAT; CDR2 reads FQNNGV. The CDR3 loop spans 15 amino acids. With 3 bases clipped from V and 3 bases from J, the junction kept 5 bases outside the gene matches. CDR3 coding DNA: TGTGCCAGCAGCTTGACAGGGAACGACAATCAGCCCCAGCATTTT. Its protein product is CASSLTGNDNQPQHF.

J is TRBJ2-1 and V is TRBV6-5; no firm D call. Germline CDR1 reads MNHEY; CDR2 reads SVGAGI. V lost 7 bases and J lost 2, with 9 bases in between. The CDR3 runs to 13 residues. CDR3 loop: CASKEITYNEQFF. The CDR3 bases are TGTGCCAGCAAGGAGATAACCTACAATGAGCAGTTCTTC.

The genes are TRBV11-3 and TRBJ2-3; 7 bases are a match to TRBD1. The germline CDR1 and CDR2 sequences are SGHNT and YENEEA. The CDR3 is 16 amino acids. Trimming cost V 1 base and J 2 bases; bases outside gene matches: 6. The CDR3 sequence is CASSLGQGPLTDTQYF. CDR3 DNA: TGTGCCAGCAGCTTAGGACAGGGACCTCTCACAGATACGCAGTATTTT.

The chain recombines TRBV11-2 with TRBJ1-2, with 9 bases identical to TRBD1. Germline lookup yields CDR1 SGHAT and CDR2 FQNNGV. CDR3 length equals 16 residues. V lost 4 bases, J lost 4 bases, and 10 bases stayed unmatched. Written as DNA, the CDR3 is TGTGCCAGCAGCTCTCTTACGGGACAGGGAATCTATGGCTACACCTTC. Translation: CASSSLTGQGIYGYTF.

V and J are TRBV14 and TRBJ2-3, with 13 bases lining up with TRBD2. The CDR3 loop spans 18 amino acids. Trimming removed 0 bases from V and 1 base from J; junction bases left unmatched: 4. Germline V gene lookup returns CDR1 SGHDN and CDR2 FVKESK. The chain's CDR3 is CASSQELAGGPGTDTQYF. Here the CDR3 DNA reads TGTGCCAGCAGCCAAGAACTAGCGGGGGGGCCGGGCACAGATACGCAGTATTTT.

The chain combines TRBV19 with TRBJ2-5; D not certain. Trimming removed 0 bases at V and 4 bases at J, with 6 bases between. CDR3 length equals 13 residues. Looked up from germline, CDR1 is LNHDA and CDR2 is SQIVND (reference sequence). For the CDR3, the DNA is TGTGCCAGTAGTATAGATAGAGGAGAGACCCAGTACTTC. As protein: CASSIDRGETQYF. The whole variable domain, remainder taken from reference TRBV19 and TRBJ2-5, is DGGITQSPKYLFRKEGQNVTLSCEQNLNHDAMYWYRQDPGQGLRLIYYSQIVNDFQKGDIAEGYSVSREKKESFPLTVTSAQKNPTAFYLCASSIDRGETQYFGPGTRLLVL.

The rearrangement joins TRBV4-1 to TRBJ1-2, with TRBD1 as a possible D gene (6 bases). CDR1 and CDR2 from the germline V gene are MGHRA and YSYEKL. The CDR3 has 16 amino acids. The V gene lost 1 base and the J gene lost 3 bases, with 15 bases spanning the gap. CDR3 sequence reads: CASSQGRGGGYYGYTF. The CDR3, as DNA: TGCGCCAGCAGCCAAGGACGGGGAGGGGGGTACTATGGCTACACCTTC.

V gene TRBV30 combines with J gene TRBJ1-1; a possible D gene is TRBD1 (5 bases). Between the trimmed V and J ends, which lost 0 bases and 2 bases, there was a span of 10 bases. CDR1 is GTSNPN and CDR2 is SVGIG in the germline V gene (reference sequence). This CDR3 region has 14 residues. DNA for the CDR3: TGTGCCTGGAGTGTTGGACAACTAAACACTGAAGCTTTCTTT. Translation gives CAWSVGQLNTEAFF.

The genes are TRBV9 and TRBJ1-2; 7 nucleotides agree with TRBD1. Losses at the gene ends were 4 bases for V and 1 base for J; bases not matched to a gene: 7. The germline V gene has CDR1 SGDLS and CDR2 YYNGEE. The CDR3 contains 15 residues. CDR3 bases: TGTGCCAGCAGCATGCAGACAGGGAGTAACTATGGCTACACCTTC. As protein: CASSMQTGSNYGYTF.

This clone came up many times. For the CDR3, the DNA is TGCGCCAGCAGCCAGGGACAGACTTCACCCCTCCACTTT. This encodes CASSQGQTSPLHF. This sequence joins TRBV4-3 and TRBJ1-6, with 7 bases lining up with TRBD1. J gave up 9 bases and V 3 bases, and 2 bases lay outside the gene matches. The CDR3 extends over 13 amino acids. Looked up from germline, CDR1 is LGHNA and CDR2 is YSLEER.